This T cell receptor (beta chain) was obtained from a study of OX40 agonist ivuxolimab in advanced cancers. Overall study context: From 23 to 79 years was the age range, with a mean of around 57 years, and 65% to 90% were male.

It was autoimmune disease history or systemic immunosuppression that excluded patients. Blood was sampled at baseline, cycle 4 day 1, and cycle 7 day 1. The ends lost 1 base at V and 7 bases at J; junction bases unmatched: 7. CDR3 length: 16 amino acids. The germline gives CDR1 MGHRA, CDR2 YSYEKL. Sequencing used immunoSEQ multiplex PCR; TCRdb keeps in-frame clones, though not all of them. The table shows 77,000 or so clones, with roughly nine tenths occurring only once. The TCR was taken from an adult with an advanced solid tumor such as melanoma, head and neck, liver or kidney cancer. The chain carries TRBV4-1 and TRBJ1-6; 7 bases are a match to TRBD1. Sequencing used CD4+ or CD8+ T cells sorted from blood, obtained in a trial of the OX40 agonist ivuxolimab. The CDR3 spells CASSQGGQIFNSPLHF. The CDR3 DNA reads TGCGCCAGCAGCCAAGGGGGACAGATATTCAATTCACCCCTCCACTTT.